This T cell receptor beta chain was identified during a study of T cell responses to AZD1222 COVID-19 vaccine (dated by TCRdb to about 2021). About the study as a whole: Because spike-specific TCR depth and breadth did not differ between the two schedules, AZD1222 recipients who got a second dose at roughly 4 weeks were pooled with those who got a second dose at roughly 12 weeks. A total of 230 or so trial participants underwent TCR sequencing, of whom 200 to 220 received two doses of AZD1222 and 26 received two doses of the MenACWY control vaccine. Enrollment into the trials was organized by age into subgroups of 18-55, 56-69 and 70-plus years, and those subgroups contained roughly 150, 30 and 60 TCR-sequenced participants, respectively. General conclusions and limits of the study: A significant rise in spike-specific TCR breadth and depth was observed after two AZD1222 doses relative to day 0 and relative to MenACWY recipients. Because no day 14 peak-response samples were available, the repertoires could be characterized only after the peak T cell response. The 56-69-year group was small, and its depth increase did not reach significance, likely because of low power. Conclusions about previously exposed vaccinees were limited because only six AZD1222 recipients were SARS-CoV-2 seropositive at baseline. Nearly half of unique spike-specific TCRs reportedly recognized epitopes outside regions mutated in the B.1.351 and B.1.1.7 variants. Vaccine-associated CD4 TCRs spanned the whole spike protein, with dominant responses in regions 160-218 and 743-854. Most participants were white British and females outnumbered males, and the authors suggested that clonal diversity may have been underestimated.

Taken from cysteine to phenylalanine, the CDR3 has 15 residues. Kept here is only the CDR3 DNA, which spans 45 bases and is read in frame from base 1. CDR1 and CDR2 are drawn from the germline V gene: LGHNA, YNFKEQ. Trimming takes 1 base from V and 0 bases from J, and the germline ends sit 9 bases apart. Concerning this clone: It lacks a known antigen. Base-call qualities are not available, and no considerably larger clone is one nucleotide away.

Sample time point, as interpreted from the label and publication: baseline before first vaccination. The vaccinee samples were drawn from two UK trials, COV001 and COV002, one of which was a single-blind randomized controlled phase 2/3 trial testing AZD1222 (ChAdOx1 nCoV-19) in healthy adults. Trial participant PBMC samples were collected at day 0 and day 28 after the second dose for TCRbeta chain sequencing. The CDR3 regions of human TCRbeta chains were subjected to immunosequencing. The paper's processing steps were these. TCRs in the repertoires were compared against a reference library of SARS-CoV-2-specific TCRs that had been generated with the MIRA antigen-specificity platform. Breadth meant the fraction of unique TCRs that were SARS-CoV-2-associated, whereas depth meant the fraction of total T cells that were SARS-CoV-2-associated. Using the MIRA data, each spike-specific TCR was assigned both to the spike region to which the TCR was reactive and to a CD4 or CD8 class. Log10-transformed breadth and depth values were compared by one-way ANOVA with Sidak's multiple comparisons tests. TCRdb stores this immuneACCESS table with in-frame sequences only. Part of the clones is absent; in the studies checked, under half of the shortfall reflects unresolved V genes, and no reason is known for the rest. V and J calls and clone size are copied from that table; D and trimming were computed from the DNA. Here the sample has roughly 120,000 clones; 70% to 90% occur a single time. Together, the top ten hold under 3.5% of the sample.

The sample consisted of peripheral blood, taken on day 0 of AZD1222 vaccination. The source is an adult in good health. The chain is encoded by TRBV4-2 joined to TRBJ1-1; the D gene assignment is ambiguous. The CDR3 amino acid sequence is: CASSQATTMNTEAFF. The DNA sequence reads TGTGCCAGCAGCCAAGCTACCACCATGAACACTGAAGCTTTCTTT.